This T cell receptor (beta chain) originates from a study of control samples from healthy donors and cancer patients. Using immunoSEQ multiplex PCR, the repertoire was profiled, and TCRdb retains in-frame clones only, with some absent. The profile shows about 50,000 clones, more than 80% of them singletons. This clone was observed a single time. The V end lost 3 bases, the J end lost 5 bases, and 16 bases lay between the germline ends. Germline lookup yields CDR1 SGHTA and CDR2 FQGNSA. CDR3 length equals 15 residues. The source is a man aged 25-45 years with colorectal cancer. The chain employs TRBV7-2 and TRBJ1-1, with D possibly matching TRBD1 (5 bases). The sample was PBMCs. CDR3 bases: TGTGCCAGCAGCTTCCTCCCCGGGACTATAACTGAAGCTTTCTTT. Translating gives CASSFLPGTITEAFF.